These 21 T cell receptor beta chains originate from one sample sequenced in a study of T cells in Graves' hyperthyroidism and ophthalmopathy. Amplification targeted TCR beta CDR3 regions from RNA transcripts. HTBI primers drove first-round RT-PCR of the TCR CDR3. TCRdb re-called the multiplex PCR reads with MiXCR, one entry per CDR3 protein. The sample carries fewer than 400,000 distinct CDR3 sequences, roughly 14% recorded once. Sequencing was done on a sample of blood. These receptors came from a woman aged 18-30 years with Graves' hyperthyroidism that later progressed to Graves' ophthalmopathy.

This chain links TRBV5-1 with TRBJ2-7; D gene uncertain. The CDR3 has 15 residues. The V end lost 0 bases, the J end lost 7 bases, and 17 bases lay between the germline ends. Per the germline V gene, CDR1 is SGHRS and CDR2 is YFSETQ. In DNA, the CDR3 is TGCGCCAGCAGCTTGGAGTTCACGGGTTTGGGTGAGCAGTACTTC. This translates into CASSLEFTGLGEQYF.

At least ten counts were recorded for this clonotype. The V and J genes are TRBV27 and TRBJ2-5; either TRBD1 or TRBD2 may fit D (5 bases each). With 7 bases removed from V and 5 bases from J, the gap between germline ends came to 20 bases. CDR1 and CDR2 from the germline V gene are MNHEY and SMNVEV (reference sequence). The CDR3 has 15 residues. As DNA, the CDR3 is TGTGCCAGCACTCATAAAGGGGTTTGGGGGGAGACCCAGTACTTC. Its translation is CASTHKGVWGETQYF.

This clonotype was recorded a few times. The chain uses TRBV5-6 and TRBJ2-1, with 7 bases lining up with TRBD2. Trimming took 0 bases from V and 2 from J; bases not matched to a gene: 11. The CDR3 sequence is 18 residues long. CDR1 SGHDT and CDR2 YYEEEE come from the germline V gene. The CDR3 region has the DNA TGTGCCAGCAGCTTGGTTAGGGCTAGCGGCAATGCCTACAATGAGCAGTTCTTC. Its protein is CASSLVRASGNAYNEQFF.

This clonotype was counted ten times or more. V and J are TRBV6-2 or TRBV6-3 and TRBJ2-5; possible D gene TRBD2, 6 bases. Trimming cost V 5 bases and J 2 bases, with 12 bases left between them. Germline CDR1 MNHEY, CDR2 SVGEGT. The CDR3 contains 14 residues. CDR3 coding DNA: TGTGCCAGCAGTACAGGACTACTACAAGAGACCCAGTACTTC. Protein sequence: CASSTGLLQETQYF.

Many counts were recorded for this clonotype. This chain joins TRBV27 and TRBJ2-7; D may be TRBD1 or TRBD2 (5 bases each). Deletions cut 6 bases from V and 0 bases from J, with 9 bases between. Germline V gene data show CDR1 as MNHEY and CDR2 as SMNVEV (reference sequence). This CDR3 has 13 residues. The CDR3 DNA reads as TGTGCCAGCAGGGGGGTGAGCTCCTACGAGCAGTACTTC. Translating it yields CASRGVSSYEQYF.

This clonotype was seen a handful of times. The chain couples TRBV4-1 to TRBJ1-3; D gene unclear. Trimming shortened V by 1 base and J by 1 base, and 5 bases separated the two germline ends. This CDR3 contains 14 residues. CDR1 is MGHRA, CDR2 YSYEKL, per germline. CDR3 amino acids: CASSQGESGNTIYF. Here the CDR3 DNA reads TGCGCCAGCAGCCAAGGGGAATCTGGAAACACCATATATTTT.

The V call is TRBV29-1, the J call TRBJ2-3; D may correspond to TRBD1 or TRBD2 (5 bases each). Trimming left V 4 bases short and J 3 bases short, with 5 bases between. The CDR3 spans 11 residues. Germline loops: CDR1 SQVTM, CDR2 ANQGSEA. CDR3 loop: CSVGGTDTQYF. In nucleotides, the CDR3 is TGCAGCGTTGGGGGGACAGATACGCAGTATTTT.

This clonotype was seen at least ten times. The chain joins TRBV6-1 to TRBJ2-1, with unresolved D. This CDR3 contains 12 residues. V gave up 1 base and J gave up 10 bases, with 8 bases separating them. Germline CDR1 reads MNHNS; CDR2 reads SASEGT. The CDR3 here is CASSEGGFEQFF. CDR3 sequence (DNA): TGTGCCAGCAGTGAAGGTGGTTTCGAGCAGTTCTTC.

This clonotype was seen at least ten times. This chain connects TRBV12-3 or TRBV12-4 to TRBJ2-5, with 10 bases fitting TRBD2. Trimming removed 5 bases from V and 1 base from J; junction bases left unmatched: 7. The CDR3 consists of 16 residues. The CDR3 region is CASSEQGLASQETQYF. The CDR3 bases are TGTGCCAGCAGTGAACAGGGACTAGCGAGCCAAGAGACCCAGTACTTC.

This clonotype showed up many times. The CDR3 nucleotides read TGCAGCGTTGAAGGTGAAGCTTTCTTT. This codes for CSVEGEAFF. The V gene is TRBV29-1, the J gene TRBJ1-1; D call uncertain. The length of the CDR3 is 9 residues. The germline V gene encodes CDR1 SQVTM and CDR2 ANQGSEA. With 1 base removed from V and 7 bases from J, the gap between germline ends came to 1 base.

The V and J genes are TRBV6-6 and TRBJ2-7, with 7 bases lining up with TRBD1. Looked up from germline, CDR1 is MNHNY and CDR2 is SVGAGI (reference sequence). The CDR3 is made up of 14 amino acids. The trim removed 0 bases at V and 2 bases at J, leaving 1 base unmatched. CDR3 protein: CASSYSGQPYEQYF. The CDR3 coding sequence is TGTGCCAGCAGTTACTCGGGACAGCCCTACGAGCAGTACTTC.

The chain links TRBV12-3 or TRBV12-4 to TRBJ2-5; TRBD2 aligns across 13 bases. The CDR3 is made up of 17 amino acids. V trimming: 4 bases; J trimming: 7 bases; junction bases outside the gene matches: 12. CDR3 bases: TGTGCCAGCAGTTACCGCACTAGCGGGAGGGCCGGTGGGACCCAGTACTTC. Protein: CASSYRTSGRAGGTQYF.

The rearrangement joins TRBV30 to TRBJ2-1, with no clear D. The V and J ends lost 2 bases and 3 bases respectively, with 8 bases between them. Germline CDR1 and CDR2: GTSNPN and SVGIG (reference sequence). This CDR3 has 13 residues. The DNA for the CDR3 is TGTGCCTGGAGTAAGAGCTTCTACAATGAGCAGTTCTTC. This encodes CAWSKSFYNEQFF.

This clonotype came up a few times. V and J are TRBV29-1 and TRBJ2-5; perhaps TRBD1 as D (6 bases). The V gene lost 5 bases and the J gene lost 1 base, with 8 bases spanning the gap. Germline V gene lookup returns CDR1 SQVTM and CDR2 ANQGSEA. The CDR3 loop spans 12 amino acids. This chain's CDR3 is CSVWTAQETQYF. For the CDR3, the DNA is TGCAGCGTTTGGACAGCCCAAGAGACCCAGTACTTC.

This clonotype was counted ten times or more. This chain connects TRBV7-9 to TRBJ2-7, with 8 bases lining up with TRBD1. The CDR3 sequence is 14 residues long. V shed 4 bases, J shed 3 bases, and the junction held 5 bases outside the gene matches. Looked up from germline, CDR1 is SEHNR and CDR2 is FQNEAQ (reference sequence). The CDR3 DNA is TGTGCCAGCAGCTCCGGACAGGGACGCTACGAGCAGTACTTC. It specifies CASSSGQGRYEQYF.

In its sample, this clonotype was seen a few times. The chain has TRBV4-1 and TRBJ1-5; tentative D call: TRBD1 (5 bases). Trimming stripped 1 base from V and 6 bases from J, with 7 bases between. Germline V gives CDR1 MGHRA, CDR2 YSYEKL. This CDR3 region has 13 residues. The DNA of the CDR3 is TGCGCCAGCAGCCAAGGGAGGGGTCAGCCCCAGCATTTT. It encodes CASSQGRGQPQHF.

This clonotype appeared a few times. The chain employs TRBV15 and TRBJ2-7; D may match TRBD1 or TRBD2 (5 bases each). Germline lookup yields CDR1 LNHNV and CDR2 YYDKDF (reference sequence). This CDR3 comprises 14 residues. The V end was cut by 1 base, the J end by 4 bases, with 11 bases between. CDR3 nucleotide sequence: TGTGCCACCAGCAGAGGGGGACCATCTTACGAGCAGTACTTC. It codes for CATSRGGPSYEQYF.

The chain employs TRBV10-3 and TRBJ2-3; D is perhaps TRBD2 (5 bases). The ends were cut back, 10 bases at V and 2 bases at J, with 13 bases in the middle. CDR1 is ENHRY, CDR2 SYGVKD, per germline. This CDR3 is 13 amino acids long. CDR3 residues: CATNSSPTDTQYF. CDR3 nucleotides: TGTGCCACCAACTCTAGCCCCACAGATACGCAGTATTTT.

This clonotype was detected only a few times. The chain combines TRBV3-1 with TRBJ2-7; D tentatively reads TRBD1 or TRBD2 (6 bases each). Germline CDR1 and CDR2: LGHDT and YNNKEL (reference sequence). The ends were cut back, 0 bases at V and 7 bases at J, with 22 bases in the middle. This CDR3 comprises 17 residues. The CDR3 DNA reads TGTGCCAGCAGCCAAGAAAATTTCGGGGGCTTCCCCCCGGAGCAGTACTTC. This sequence encodes CASSQENFGGFPPEQYF.

This clonotype came up many times. V gene TRBV3-1 combines with J gene TRBJ2-7, with 7 positions matching TRBD2. After removal of 0 bases from V and 7 bases from J, the junction contained 12 bases not matched to a gene. The CDR3 extends over 16 amino acids. CDR1 is LGHDT, CDR2 YNNKEL, per germline (reference sequence). This chain's CDR3 is CASSQEGSGWAGEQYF. DNA for the CDR3: TGTGCCAGCAGCCAAGAAGGTAGCGGGTGGGCGGGGGAGCAGTACTTC.

The J gene is TRBJ1-5, the V gene TRBV18, with 7 bases fitting TRBD1. Per the germline V gene, CDR1 is KGHSH and CDR2 is LQKENI. After removal of 5 bases from V and 0 bases from J, the junction contained 7 bases not matched to a gene. The CDR3 loop spans 16 amino acids. CDR3 sequence reads: CASSTPTGNSNQPQHF. The DNA of the CDR3 is TGTGCCAGCTCAACTCCGACAGGGAATAGCAATCAGCCCCAGCATTTT.